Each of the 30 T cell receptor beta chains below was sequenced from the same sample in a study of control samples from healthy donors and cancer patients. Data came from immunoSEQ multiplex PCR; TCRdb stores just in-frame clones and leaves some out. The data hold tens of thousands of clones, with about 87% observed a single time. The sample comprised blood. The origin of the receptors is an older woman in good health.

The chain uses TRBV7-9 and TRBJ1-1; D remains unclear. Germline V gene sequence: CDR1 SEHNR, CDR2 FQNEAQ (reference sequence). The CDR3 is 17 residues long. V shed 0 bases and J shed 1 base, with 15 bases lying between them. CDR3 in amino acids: CASSLAYRRDRNTEAFF. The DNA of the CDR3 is TGTGCCAGCAGCTTAGCATACCGACGGGATCGGAACACTGAAGCTTTCTTT.

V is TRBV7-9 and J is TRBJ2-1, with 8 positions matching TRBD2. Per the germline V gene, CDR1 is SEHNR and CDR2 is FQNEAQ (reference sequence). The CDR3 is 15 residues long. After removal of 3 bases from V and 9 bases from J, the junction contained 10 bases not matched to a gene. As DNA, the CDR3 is TGTGCCAGCAGCTTCCAGAGCGGGAGTGGTACTGAGCAGTTCTTC. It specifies CASSFQSGSGTEQFF. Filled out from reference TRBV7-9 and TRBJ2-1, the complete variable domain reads DTGVSQNPRHKITKRGQNVTFRCDPISEHNRLYWYRQTLGQGPEFLTYFQNEAQLEKSRLLSDRFSAERPKGSFSTLEIQRTEQGDSAMYLCASSFQSGSGTEQFFGPGTRLTVL.

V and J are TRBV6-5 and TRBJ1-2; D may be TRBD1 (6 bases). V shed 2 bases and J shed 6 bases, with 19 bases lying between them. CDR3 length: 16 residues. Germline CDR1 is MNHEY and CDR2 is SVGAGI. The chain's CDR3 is CASSYARGGNVDGYTF. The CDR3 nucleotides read TGTGCCAGCAGTTACGCGAGGGGGGGTAACGTGGATGGCTACACCTTC.

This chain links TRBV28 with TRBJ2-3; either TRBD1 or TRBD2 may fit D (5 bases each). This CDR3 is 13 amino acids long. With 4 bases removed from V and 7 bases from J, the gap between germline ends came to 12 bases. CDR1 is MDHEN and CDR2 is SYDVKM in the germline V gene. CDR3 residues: CASSYRDPNTQYF. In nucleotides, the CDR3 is TGTGCCAGCAGTTACCGGGACCCAAATACGCAGTATTTT.

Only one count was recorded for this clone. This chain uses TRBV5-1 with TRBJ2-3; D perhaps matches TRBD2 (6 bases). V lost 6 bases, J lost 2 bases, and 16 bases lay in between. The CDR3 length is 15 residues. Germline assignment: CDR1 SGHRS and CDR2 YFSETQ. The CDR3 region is CASNGGGGPTDTQYF. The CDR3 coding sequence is TGCGCCAGCAATGGCGGTGGAGGGCCCACAGATACGCAGTATTTT.

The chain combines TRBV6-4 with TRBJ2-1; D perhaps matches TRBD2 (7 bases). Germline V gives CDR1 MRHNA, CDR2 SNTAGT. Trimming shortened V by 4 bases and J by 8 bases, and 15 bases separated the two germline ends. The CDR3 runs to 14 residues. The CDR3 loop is CASSVLAGAYEQFF. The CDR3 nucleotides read TGTGCCAGCAGTGTTCTCGCGGGGGCGTATGAGCAGTTCTTC.

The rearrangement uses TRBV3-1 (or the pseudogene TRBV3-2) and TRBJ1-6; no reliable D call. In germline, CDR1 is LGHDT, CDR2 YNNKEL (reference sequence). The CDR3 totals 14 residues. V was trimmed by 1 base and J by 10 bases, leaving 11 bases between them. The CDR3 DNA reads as TGTGCCAGCAGCCAAGTCGAGGGAAACTCACCCCTCCACTTT. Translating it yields CASSQVEGNSPLHF.

The CDR3 region has the DNA TGTGCCAGCAGTTACACAGGGACCTACGAGCAGTACTTC. It translates to CASSYTGTYEQYF. This chain joins TRBV6-2 or TRBV6-3 and TRBJ2-7; TRBD1 is a possible D gene (6 bases). Trimming shortened V by 2 bases and J by 2 bases, and 7 bases separated the two germline ends. The CDR3 extends over 13 amino acids. Germline CDR1 and CDR2: MNHEY and SVGEGT.

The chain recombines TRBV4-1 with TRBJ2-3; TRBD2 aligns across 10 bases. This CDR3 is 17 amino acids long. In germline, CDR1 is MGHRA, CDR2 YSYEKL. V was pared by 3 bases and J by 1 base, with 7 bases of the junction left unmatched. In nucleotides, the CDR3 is TGCGCCAGCAGCCAGGCGAGCGGGAGGGGGGGCACAGATACGCAGTATTTT. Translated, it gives CASSQASGRGGTDTQYF.

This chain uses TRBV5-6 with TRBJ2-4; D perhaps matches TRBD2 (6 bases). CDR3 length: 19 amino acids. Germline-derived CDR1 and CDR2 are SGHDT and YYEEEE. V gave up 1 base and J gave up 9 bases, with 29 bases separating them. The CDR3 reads CASSLLGTSPAGPSSIQYF. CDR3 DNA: TGTGCCAGCAGCTTGTTAGGGACGAGCCCGGCGGGGCCCTCGAGCATTCAGTACTTC. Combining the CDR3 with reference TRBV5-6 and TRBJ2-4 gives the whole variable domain DAGVTQSPTHLIKTRGQQVTLRCSPKSGHDTVSWYQQALGQGPQFIFQYYEEEERQRGNFPDRFSGHQFPNYSSELNVNALLLGDSALYLCASSLLGTSPAGPSSIQYFGAGTRLSVL.

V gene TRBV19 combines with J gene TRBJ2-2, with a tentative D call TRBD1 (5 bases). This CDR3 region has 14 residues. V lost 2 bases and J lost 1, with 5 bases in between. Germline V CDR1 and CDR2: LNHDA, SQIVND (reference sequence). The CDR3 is CASSIRGNTGELFF. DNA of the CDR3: TGTGCCAGTAGTATAAGGGGGAACACCGGGGAGCTGTTTTTT.

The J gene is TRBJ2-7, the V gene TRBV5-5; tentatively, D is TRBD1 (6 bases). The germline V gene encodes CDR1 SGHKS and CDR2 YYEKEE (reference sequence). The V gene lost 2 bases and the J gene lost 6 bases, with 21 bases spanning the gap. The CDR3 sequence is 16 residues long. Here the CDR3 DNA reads TGTGCCAGCAGCTTCTCGACAGGATCCATCCTCCTCGAGCAGTACTTC. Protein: CASSFSTGSILLEQYF.

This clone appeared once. The CDR3 bases are TGTGCCAGCAGCCAAGTTGGCTTTTCAGGGGGAGAGCAGTACTTC. It encodes CASSQVGFSGGEQYF. V is TRBV14 and J is TRBJ2-7; 7 bases agree with TRBD1. The CDR3 runs 15 residues. The junction had 10 bases not matched to a gene; V was cut back by 1 base and J by 7 bases. Germline loops: CDR1 SGHDN, CDR2 FVKESK.

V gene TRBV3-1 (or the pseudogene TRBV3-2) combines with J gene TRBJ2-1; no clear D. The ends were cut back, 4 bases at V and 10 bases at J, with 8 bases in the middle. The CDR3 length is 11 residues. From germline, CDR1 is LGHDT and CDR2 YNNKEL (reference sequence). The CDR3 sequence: CASSLIWEQFF. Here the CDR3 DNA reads TGTGCCAGCAGCCTTATTTGGGAGCAGTTCTTC.

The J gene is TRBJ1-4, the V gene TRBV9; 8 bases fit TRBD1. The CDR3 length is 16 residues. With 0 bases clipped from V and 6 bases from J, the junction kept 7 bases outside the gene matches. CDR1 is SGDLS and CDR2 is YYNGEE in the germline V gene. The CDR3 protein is CASSVATDRVDEKLFF. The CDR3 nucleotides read TGTGCCAGCAGCGTAGCTACGGACAGGGTAGATGAAAAACTGTTTTTT.

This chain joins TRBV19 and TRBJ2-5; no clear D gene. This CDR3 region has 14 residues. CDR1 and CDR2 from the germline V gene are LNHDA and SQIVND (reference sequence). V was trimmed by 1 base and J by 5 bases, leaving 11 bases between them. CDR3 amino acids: CASSIGGYGETQYF. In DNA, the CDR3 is TGTGCCAGTAGTATAGGGGGATATGGGGAGACCCAGTACTTC.

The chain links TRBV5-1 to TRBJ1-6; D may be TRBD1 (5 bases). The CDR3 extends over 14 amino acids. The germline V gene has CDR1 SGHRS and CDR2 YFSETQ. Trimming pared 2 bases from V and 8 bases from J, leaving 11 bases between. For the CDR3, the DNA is TGCGCCAGCAGCTTAGAGGGGCGTGATTCACCCCTCCACTTT. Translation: CASSLEGRDSPLHF.

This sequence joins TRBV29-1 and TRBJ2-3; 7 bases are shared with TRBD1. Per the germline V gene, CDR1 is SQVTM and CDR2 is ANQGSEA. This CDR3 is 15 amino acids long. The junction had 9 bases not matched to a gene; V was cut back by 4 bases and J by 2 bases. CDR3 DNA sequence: TGCAGCGTTGCGAGCTGGGACAGACACACAGATACGCAGTATTTT. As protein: CSVASWDRHTDTQYF.

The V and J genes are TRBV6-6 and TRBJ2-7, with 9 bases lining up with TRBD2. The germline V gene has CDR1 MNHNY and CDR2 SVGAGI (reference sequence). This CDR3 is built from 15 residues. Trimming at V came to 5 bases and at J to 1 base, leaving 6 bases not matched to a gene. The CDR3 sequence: CASSTAGGQSYEQYF. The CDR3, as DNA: TGTGCCAGCAGTACCGCGGGGGGGCAATCCTACGAGCAGTACTTC.

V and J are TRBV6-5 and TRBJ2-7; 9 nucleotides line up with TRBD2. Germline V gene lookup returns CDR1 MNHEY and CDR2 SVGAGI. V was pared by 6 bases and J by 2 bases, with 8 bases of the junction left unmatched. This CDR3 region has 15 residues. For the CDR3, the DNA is TGTGCCAGCAGGCCTCGACTAGCGGCCACCTACGAGCAGTACTTC. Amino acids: CASRPRLAATYEQYF.

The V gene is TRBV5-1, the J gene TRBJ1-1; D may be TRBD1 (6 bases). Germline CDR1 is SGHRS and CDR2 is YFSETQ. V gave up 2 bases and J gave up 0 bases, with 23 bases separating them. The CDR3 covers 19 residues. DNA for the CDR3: TGCGCCAGCAGCTTAAGGGCGCGGCCGGGGGGCCCCTTGAACACTGAAGCTTTCTTT. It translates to CASSLRARPGGPLNTEAFF.

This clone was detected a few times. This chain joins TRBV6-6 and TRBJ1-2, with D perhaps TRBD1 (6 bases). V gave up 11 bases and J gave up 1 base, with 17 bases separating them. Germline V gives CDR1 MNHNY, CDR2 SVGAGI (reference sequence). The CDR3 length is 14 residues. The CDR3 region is CAGGRAGDNYGYTF. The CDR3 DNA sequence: TGTGCCGGGGGGCGGGCAGGTGATAACTATGGCTACACCTTC.

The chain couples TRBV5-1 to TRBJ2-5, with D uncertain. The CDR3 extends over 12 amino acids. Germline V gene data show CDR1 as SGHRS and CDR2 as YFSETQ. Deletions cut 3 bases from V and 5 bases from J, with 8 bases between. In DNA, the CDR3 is TGCGCCAGCAGCTCCGTGGGGGAGACCCAGTACTTC. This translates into CASSSVGETQYF.

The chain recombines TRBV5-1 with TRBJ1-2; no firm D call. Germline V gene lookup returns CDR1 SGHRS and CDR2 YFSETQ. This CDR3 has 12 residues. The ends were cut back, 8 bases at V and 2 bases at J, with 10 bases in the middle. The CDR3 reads CASRTENYGYTF. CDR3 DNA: TGCGCCAGTCGGACGGAAAACTATGGCTACACCTTC.

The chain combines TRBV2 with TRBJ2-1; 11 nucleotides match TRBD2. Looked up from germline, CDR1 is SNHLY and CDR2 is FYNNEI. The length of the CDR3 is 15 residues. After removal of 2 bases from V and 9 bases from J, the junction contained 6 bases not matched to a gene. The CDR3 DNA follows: TGTGCCAGCAGTGAACGGTTAGCGGGGGGGGTTGAGCAGTTCTTC. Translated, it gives CASSERLAGGVEQFF.

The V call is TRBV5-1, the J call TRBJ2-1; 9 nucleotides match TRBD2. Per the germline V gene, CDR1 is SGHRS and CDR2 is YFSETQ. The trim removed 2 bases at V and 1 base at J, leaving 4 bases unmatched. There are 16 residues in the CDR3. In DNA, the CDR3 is TGCGCCAGCAGCTTTGCGGGGGGGCCTTCCTACAATGAGCAGTTCTTC. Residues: CASSFAGGPSYNEQFF.

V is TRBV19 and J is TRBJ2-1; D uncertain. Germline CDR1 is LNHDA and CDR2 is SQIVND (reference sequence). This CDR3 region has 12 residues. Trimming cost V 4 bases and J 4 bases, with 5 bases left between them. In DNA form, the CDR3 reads TGTGCCAGTAGTAATAGGTACAATGAGCAGTTCTTC. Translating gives CASSNRYNEQFF.

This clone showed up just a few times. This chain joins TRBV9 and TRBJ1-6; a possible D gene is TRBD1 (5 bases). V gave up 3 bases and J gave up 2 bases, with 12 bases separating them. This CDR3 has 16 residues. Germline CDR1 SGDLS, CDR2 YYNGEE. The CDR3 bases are TGTGCCAGCAGCGGAAACCGGGACCCCTATAATTCACCCCTCCACTTT. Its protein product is CASSGNRDPYNSPLHF.

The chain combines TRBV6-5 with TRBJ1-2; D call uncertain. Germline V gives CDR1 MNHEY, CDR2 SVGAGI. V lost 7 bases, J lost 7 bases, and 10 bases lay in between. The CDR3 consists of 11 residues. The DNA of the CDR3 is TGTGCCAGCATGTTCGGCGGTGGCTACACCTTC. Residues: CASMFGGGYTF.

The CDR3 loop reads CASSPSWGLGSEKLFF. The DNA for the CDR3 is TGTGCCAGTAGTCCCTCCTGGGGACTTGGATCCGAAAAACTGTTTTTT. The chain is built from TRBV19 and TRBJ1-4; tentative D call: TRBD1 (5 bases). Looked up from germline, CDR1 is LNHDA and CDR2 is SQIVND (reference sequence). This CDR3 contains 16 residues. Trimming took 5 bases from V and 8 from J, leaving 21 bases between them.